This T cell receptor (beta chain) was recovered during a study of Graves' ophthalmopathy and Graves' hyperthyroidism. For repertoire sequencing, the TCR beta CDR3 regions were amplified from RNA transcripts. HTBI primers were employed in first-round RT-PCR, then a second-round multiplex PCR followed. TCRdb itself ran the multiplex PCR reads through MiXCR, one entry per CDR3 protein. The repertoire has a few hundred thousand distinct CDR3 sequences, around 20% of them found once; the top ten carry more than 2.5%. The source of the PBMCs was 10 ml of fresh peripheral blood. Trimming left V 8 bases short and J 2 bases short, with 3 bases between. The CDR3 is 11 amino acids. Germline assignment: CDR1 KGHDR and CDR2 SFDVKD. In this sample, this clonotype turned up many times. Its antigen remains unidentified. Study results and caveats: Separation of ophthalmopathy from stable hyperthyroidism was achieved by a 13-signature model, at roughly 88% sensitivity and 81.08% specificity. Sensitivity of around 67% and specificity of roughly 78% were achieved by the model that predicted ophthalmopathy progression.

The material sequenced was peripheral blood. The genes are TRBV24-1 and TRBJ1-5; D is unresolved. This clonotype was sampled from a woman in her late teens or twenties with stable Graves' hyperthyroidism. In nucleotides, the CDR3 is TGTGCCACCAATGGCAATCAGCCCCAGCATTTT. It yields the protein CATNGNQPQHF.